This entry concerns a single T cell receptor (beta chain). The antigen is not known. The data derive from a study of T cell responses to AZD1222 COVID-19 vaccine. Overall study results and limits: Baseline seropositivity occurred in only 5 to 7 AZD1222 recipients.

TCRdb keeps only in-frame clones here, not all; method: immunoSEQ multiplex PCR. The table includes just under 55,000 clones, about 85% detected once. The V end was cut by 2 bases, the J end by 4 bases, with 12 bases between. Germline lookup yields CDR1 SGHTA and CDR2 FQGTGA. The length of the CDR3 is 15 residues. J is TRBJ2-1 and V is TRBV7-3; D ambiguous. This receptor was identified in an adult in good health. Sequencing was performed on peripheral blood, taken on day 0 of AZD1222 vaccination. As DNA, the CDR3 is TGTGCCAGCAGCTTAGACGGTGGGGAATACAATGAGCAGTTCTTC. This encodes CASSLDGGEYNEQFF.